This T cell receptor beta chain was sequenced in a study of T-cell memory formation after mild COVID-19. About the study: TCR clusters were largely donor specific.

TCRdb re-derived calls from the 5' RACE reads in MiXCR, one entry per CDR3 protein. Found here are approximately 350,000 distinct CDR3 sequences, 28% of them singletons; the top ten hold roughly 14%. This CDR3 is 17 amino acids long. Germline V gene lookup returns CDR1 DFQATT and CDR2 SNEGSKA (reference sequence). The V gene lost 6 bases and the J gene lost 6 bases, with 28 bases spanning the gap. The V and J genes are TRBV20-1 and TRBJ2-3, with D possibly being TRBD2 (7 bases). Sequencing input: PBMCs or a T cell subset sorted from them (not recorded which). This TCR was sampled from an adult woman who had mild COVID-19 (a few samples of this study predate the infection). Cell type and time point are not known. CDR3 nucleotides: TGCAGTGCACTAAAGGGGGGGACTTTTATTTCGCTGGATACGCAGTATTTT. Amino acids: CSALKGGTFISLDTQYF.